The 19 T cell receptor beta chains below come from one sample, sequenced in a study of T cells in Graves' hyperthyroidism and ophthalmopathy. Template material for amplifying TCR beta CDR3 regions consisted of RNA transcripts. With the HTBI primer set, the TCR CDR3 went through a first round of RT-PCR. Each CDR3 protein gets one entry after TCRdb re-called the multiplex PCR reads with MiXCR. The sample records hundreds of thousands of distinct CDR3 sequences, approximately 13% being singletons. The source material was blood. The receptors were gathered from a woman aged 18-30 years with Graves' hyperthyroidism.

In this sample, this clonotype turned up many times. The V and J genes are TRBV28 and TRBJ1-5; 7 bases match TRBD1. Unmatched junction bases numbered 7, after V lost 4 bases and J lost 7 bases. CDR1 MDHEN and CDR2 SYDVKM come from the germline V gene. CDR3 size: 14 residues. DNA of the CDR3: TGTGCCAGCAGTTCCCAAGGGGGCGAACAGCCCCAGCATTTT. Residues: CASSSQGGEQPQHF. The full variable domain, completed using reference TRBV28 and TRBJ1-5, is DVKVTQSSRYLVKRTGEKVFLECVQDMDHENMFWYRQDPGLGLRLIYFSYDVKMKEKGDIPEGYSVSREKKERFSLILESASTNQTSMYLCASSSQGGEQPQHFGDGTRLSIL.

Many counts were recorded for this clonotype. The chain has TRBV20-1 and TRBJ2-7; 11 nucleotides agree with TRBD2. This CDR3 contains 17 residues. Unmatched junction bases numbered 14, after V lost 4 bases and J lost 3 bases. Germline CDR1 and CDR2: DFQATT and SNEGSKA (reference sequence). CDR3 region: CSATRLAGKAAGYEQYF. The CDR3 region has the DNA TGCAGTGCTACACGACTAGCGGGGAAAGCAGCGGGCTACGAGCAGTACTTC.

The chain carries TRBV19 and TRBJ1-6; no clear D gene. Germline CDR1 LNHDA, CDR2 SQIVND (reference sequence). V lost 5 bases and J 8 bases, leaving 10 bases between the germline ends. This CDR3 region has 13 residues. The CDR3 is CASSFVRDSPLHF. CDR3 DNA: TGTGCCAGTAGTTTTGTGCGGGATTCACCCCTCCACTTT.

This clonotype was found many times. This chain joins TRBV28 and TRBJ1-2, with TRBD1 matching 12 bases. V gave up 8 bases and J gave up 0 bases; unmatched junction bases: 7. The V gene's germline CDR1 is MDHEN and CDR2 SYDVKM. This CDR3 has 16 amino acids. CDR3 protein: CASGTGGEFPNYGYTF. Written as DNA, the CDR3 is TGTGCCAGCGGGACAGGGGGCGAATTCCCTAACTATGGCTACACCTTC.

In this sample, this clonotype turned up many times. This rearrangement joins TRBV2 to TRBJ2-7; possibly TRBD2 for D (6 bases). Germline loops: CDR1 SNHLY, CDR2 FYNNEI. The CDR3 sequence is 13 residues long. Deletions cut 7 bases from V and 2 bases from J, with 12 bases between. This CDR3 is CASTLRETYEQYF. The CDR3 nucleotides read TGTGCCAGCACACTCCGGGAGACCTACGAGCAGTACTTC.

This clonotype was seen more than once but under ten times. The chain is built from TRBV19 and TRBJ2-3; 10 positions agree with TRBD2. The junction had 7 bases not matched to a gene; V was cut back by 7 bases and J by 3 bases. The germline V gene has CDR1 LNHDA and CDR2 SQIVND (reference sequence). The CDR3 runs to 15 residues. CDR3 in amino acids: CASMAEAGGTDTQYF. Here the CDR3 DNA reads TGTGCCAGTATGGCAGAAGCGGGGGGGACAGATACGCAGTATTTT.

The chain links TRBV24-1 to TRBJ2-1; TRBD2 matches at 10 bases. J lost 2 bases, V lost 5 bases, and 5 bases had no gene match. CDR3 size: 16 residues. Germline CDR1 is KGHDR and CDR2 is SFDVKD. The CDR3 reads CATSAQRGGTYNEQFF. The CDR3, as DNA: TGTGCCACCAGTGCCCAGCGGGGGGGTACCTACAATGAGCAGTTCTTC.

Only a few counts were recorded for this clonotype. This chain uses TRBV27 with TRBJ2-2, with D unresolved. With 7 bases removed from V and 6 bases from J, the gap between germline ends came to 6 bases. This CDR3 region has 11 residues. Germline assignment: CDR1 MNHEY and CDR2 SMNVEV (reference sequence). CDR3 amino acids: CASIFAGELFF. The CDR3, as DNA: TGTGCCAGCATCTTCGCCGGGGAGCTGTTTTTT.

This clonotype was detected many times. The chain recombines TRBV20-1 with TRBJ1-2, with D tentatively TRBD1 (6 bases). This CDR3 region has 12 residues. Germline V gene sequence: CDR1 DFQATT, CDR2 SNEGSKA (reference sequence). For the CDR3, the DNA is TGCACCCCAGGGGAGGGTTACTATGGCTACACCTTC. It encodes CTPGEGYYGYTF.

V gene TRBV5-8 combines with J gene TRBJ1-5; 9 bases map to TRBD1. Trimming removed 3 bases from V and 0 bases from J; junction bases left unmatched: 16. The CDR3 covers 20 residues. The germline CDR1 and CDR2 sequences are SGHTS and YDEGEE. The CDR3 sequence is CASSSLLDRTGVYSNQPQHF. The CDR3 DNA sequence: TGTGCCAGCAGCTCCTTACTGGATCGGACAGGGGTATATAGCAATCAGCCCCAGCATTTT.

A few counts support this clonotype. This chain joins TRBV4-1 and TRBJ1-1; D is perhaps TRBD1 (6 bases). Per germline, CDR1 MGHRA and CDR2 YSYEKL. The CDR3 loop spans 17 amino acids. Trimming left V 4 bases short and J 0 bases short, with 18 bases between. The CDR3 sequence is CASSPGGLNELNTEAFF. The CDR3 DNA reads as TGCGCCAGCAGCCCCGGGGGCCTGAACGAACTGAACACTGAAGCTTTCTTT.

As to this clonotype: A single base separates this from a much larger clone, so it may be a read error. The chain joins TRBV6-2 or TRBV6-3 to TRBJ2-5; weak D call: TRBD2 (6 bases). This CDR3 is built from 13 residues. The V gene's germline CDR1 is MNHEY and CDR2 SVGEGT. V was clipped by 8 bases and J by 7 bases, with 17 bases between them. The CDR3 DNA reads as TGTGCCAGCCATAGCGGAGAGGGAGGGACCCAGTACTTC. Its protein is CASHSGEGGTQYF.

The chain employs TRBV5-6 and TRBJ1-2; D call uncertain. V dropped 0 bases and J dropped 9 bases, with 9 bases sitting between them. Germline values: CDR1 SGHDT, CDR2 YYEEEE. The CDR3 spans 12 residues. The CDR3 is CASSLGLGSYTF. The CDR3 coding sequence is TGTGCCAGCAGCTTGGGTCTGGGAAGCTACACCTTC.

This clonotype was seen ten or more times. The CDR3 reads CASSYAAGISDTQYF. CDR3 bases: TGTGCCAGCAGTTATGCAGCGGGAATATCTGATACGCAGTATTTT. The chain recombines TRBV28 with TRBJ2-3, with 7 bases identical to TRBD2. CDR1 is MDHEN, CDR2 SYDVKM, per germline. The V gene end was trimmed by 4 bases and the J gene end by 6 bases; junction bases not matched to a gene: 10. The CDR3 totals 15 residues.

This clonotype was recorded at least ten times. The chain has TRBV28 and TRBJ2-7; 8 bases fit TRBD1. In germline, CDR1 is MDHEN, CDR2 SYDVKM. The CDR3 loop spans 14 amino acids. The junction had 13 bases not matched to a gene; V was cut back by 7 bases and J by 8 bases. CDR3 sequence: CASNSGTGPFKQYF. DNA of the CDR3: TGTGCCAGCAATTCCGGGACAGGCCCCTTCAAGCAGTACTTC.

The V and J genes are TRBV3-1 and TRBJ1-4, with D unresolved. This CDR3 region has 15 residues. The germline V gene encodes CDR1 LGHDT and CDR2 YNNKEL (reference sequence). Trimming pared 2 bases from V and 8 bases from J, leaving 15 bases between. CDR3 nucleotides: TGTGCCAGCAGCCAAAATGGCAATTTGAGGGAAAAACTGTTTTTT. Protein product: CASSQNGNLREKLFF.

This chain joins TRBV28 and TRBJ1-2; 8 bases are a match to TRBD1. The V and J ends lost 8 bases and 3 bases, in that order; junction bases with no gene match: 8. The CDR3 consists of 14 residues. The V gene's germline CDR1 is MDHEN and CDR2 SYDVKM. CDR3 nucleotide sequence: TGTGCCAGCGTTTTACAGGGGGTTGACTATGGCTACACCTTC. Translating it yields CASVLQGVDYGYTF.

This clonotype came up many times. The rearrangement joins TRBV10-3 to TRBJ2-7; 10 positions agree with TRBD1. V shed 8 bases and J 1 base; nucleotides not matched to a gene: 8. CDR1 is ENHRY and CDR2 is SYGVKD in the germline V gene. The CDR3 consists of 15 residues. DNA for the CDR3: TGTGCCATCGGAGATTCGGGACAGGGGTCCTACGAGCAGTACTTC. It encodes CAIGDSGQGSYEQYF.

This clonotype has a count of ten or more. V and J are TRBV6-1 and TRBJ1-1; D is possibly TRBD1 (5 bases). Germline values: CDR1 MNHNS, CDR2 SASEGT. V lost 3 bases and J 1 base, leaving 12 bases between the germline ends. CDR3 length: 15 residues. The CDR3 nucleotides are TGTGCCAGCAGTGAGCACGGGACCTCGAACACTGAAGCTTTCTTT. This translates into CASSEHGTSNTEAFF.